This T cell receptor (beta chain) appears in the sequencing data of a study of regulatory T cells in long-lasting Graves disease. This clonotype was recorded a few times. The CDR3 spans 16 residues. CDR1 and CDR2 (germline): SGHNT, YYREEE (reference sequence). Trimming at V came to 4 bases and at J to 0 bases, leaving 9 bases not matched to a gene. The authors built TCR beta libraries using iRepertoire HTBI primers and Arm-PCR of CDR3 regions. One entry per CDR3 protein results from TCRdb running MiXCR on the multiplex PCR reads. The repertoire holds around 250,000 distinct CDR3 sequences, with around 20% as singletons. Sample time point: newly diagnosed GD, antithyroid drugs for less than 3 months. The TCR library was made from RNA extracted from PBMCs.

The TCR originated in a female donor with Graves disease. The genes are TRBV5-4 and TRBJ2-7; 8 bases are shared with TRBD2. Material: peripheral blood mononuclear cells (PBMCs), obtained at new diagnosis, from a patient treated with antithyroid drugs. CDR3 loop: CASSPGGLASSYEQYF. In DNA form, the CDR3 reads TGTGCCAGCAGCCCGGGGGGGCTAGCGAGCTCCTACGAGCAGTACTTC.